The T cell receptor beta chain under discussion was sequenced for a study of blood T cell repertoires in COVID-19. Across the whole study: Samples of COVID-19 (acute and convalescent) were obtained from the United States, Italy and Spain. T cells, B-cell-depleted T cells, or PBMCs provided the cDNA or gDNA that served as material.

Per the authors' pipeline: Reference gene primer amplification yielded estimated nucleated cell counts. The data were produced by immunoSEQ multiplex PCR, yet TCRdb's version contains in-frame clones alone and is incomplete. For V, J and clone size, that table is used; D and trimming come from the DNA. The table has roughly 250,000 clones, about 87% seen once. V was clipped by 1 base and J by 6 bases, with 7 bases between them. The CDR3 runs 13 residues. CDR1 and CDR2 (germline): SGHRS, YFSETQ. The chain carries TRBV5-1 and TRBJ2-2, with a possible D match to TRBD1 (5 bases). This clonotype was obtained from a woman between 40 and 50 years old with acute or convalescent COVID-19. Sequencing input: peripheral blood. CDR3 residues: CASSLFRAGELFF. As DNA, the CDR3 is TGCGCCAGCAGCTTGTTCAGGGCCGGGGAGCTGTTTTTT.